This T cell receptor (beta chain) was sequenced in a study of T cell repertoires in cytomegalovirus infection (dated 2019 in TCRdb). Notes on the research overall: Alongside well-studied HLA-B-restricted epitopes, the peptide stimulations were aimed at recently identified HLA-C-restricted CMV epitopes, whose presentation resists viral immunomodulation. Donor HLA type was relevant to the analysis, as public TCR beta signatures indicated carriage of CMV infection together with the matching HLA type.

Study-wide findings and limitations: The ex vivo response was dominated by HLA-C-restricted CMV-specific TCR beta clonotypes, which also provided the single most frequent clonotype in two of eight donors. Cumulative frequency of public TCR beta family members discriminated carriers of CMV infection plus the relevant HLA type in this cohort and an independent approximately 340-donor cohort.

V sheds 5 bases and J sheds 0 bases, leaving 14 bases between their ends. Taken from the germline V gene, the CDR1 and CDR2 loops are SGHVT and SQSDAQ. From the cysteine up to the phenylalanine, the CDR3 has a length of 16 residues. CDR3 DNA only is kept here, 48 bases in frame from base 1. For sequencing, an Illumina HiSeq 1500 was employed. TCRdb cleaned the public reads at Q25 with fastp, built clones with MiXCR and kept in-frame beta chains. Rows matching on CDR3 protein sequence are summarized as one entry with the most common DNA and genes. This sample lists about 770,000 distinct CDR3 sequences; 25% to 35% were detected once. Over 10% of the sample goes to the ten largest clones. Explained via the paper, the treatment or condition label denotes: in vitro stimulation with specific CMV peptide epitopes to enrich CMV-specific T cells. This clonotype showed up just a few times. Its antigen specificity is not known. The sample holds no much larger clone one base away, and base qualities are not on file.

The input for sequencing was cultured CD8+ T cells from PBMCs, taken from culture after CMV antigen stimulation. The chain couples TRBV7-4 to TRBJ1-5; possibly the D gene is TRBD1, per 6 matching bases. The TCR comes from a human donor in good health (CMV status not recorded). Some clones in this sample may be carry-over from other donors' samples. The bases read TGTGCCAGCAGCCCGGGGGCCGGACTTAGCAATCAGCCCCAGCATTTT. Its protein is CASSPGAGLSNQPQHF.